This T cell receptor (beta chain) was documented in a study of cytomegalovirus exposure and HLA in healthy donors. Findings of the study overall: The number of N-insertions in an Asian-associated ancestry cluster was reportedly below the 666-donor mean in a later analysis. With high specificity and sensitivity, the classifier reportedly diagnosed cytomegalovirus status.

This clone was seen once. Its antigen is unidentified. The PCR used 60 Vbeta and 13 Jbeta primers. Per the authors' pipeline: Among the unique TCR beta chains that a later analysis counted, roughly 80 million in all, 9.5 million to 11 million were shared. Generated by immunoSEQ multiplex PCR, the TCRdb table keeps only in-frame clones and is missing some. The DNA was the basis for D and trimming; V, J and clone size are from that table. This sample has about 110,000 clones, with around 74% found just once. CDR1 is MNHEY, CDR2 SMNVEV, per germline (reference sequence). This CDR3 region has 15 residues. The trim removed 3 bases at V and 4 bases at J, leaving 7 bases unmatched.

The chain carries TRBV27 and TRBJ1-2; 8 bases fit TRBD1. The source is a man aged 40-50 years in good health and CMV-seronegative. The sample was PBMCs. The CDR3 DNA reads TGTGCCAGCAGTTTCATCGGACAGGGACTCTATGGCTACACCTTC. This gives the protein CASSFIGQGLYGYTF.